This passage covers 6 T cell receptor beta chains from one sample sequenced in a study of control samples from healthy donors and cancer patients. Libraries were prepared by immunoSEQ multiplex PCR; TCRdb keeps only in-frame clonotypes and omits some of them. The sample yields about 180,000 clones, about 92% seen once. Sequencing input: blood. The receptors were sampled from a man aged 25 to 45 in good health.

CDR3 in DNA: TGTGCCAGCAGCTTAAGGGCGGGAGCCTCCTACAATGAGCAGTTCTTC. This sequence encodes CASSLRAGASYNEQFF. This sequence joins TRBV11-3 and TRBJ2-1, with 7 bases that match TRBD2. The V gene end was trimmed by 2 bases and the J gene end by 0 bases; junction bases not matched to a gene: 4. Germline-derived CDR1 and CDR2 are SGHNT and YENEEA. The CDR3 spans 16 residues.

The chain couples TRBV4-3 to TRBJ1-2; 7 positions agree with TRBD1. The germline CDR1 and CDR2 sequences are LGHNA and YSLEER. This CDR3 contains 14 residues. V was pared by 4 bases and J by 8 bases, with 10 bases of the junction left unmatched. CDR3 protein: CASSLTDREGGYTF. CDR3 sequence (DNA): TGCGCCAGCAGCCTGACCGACAGGGAAGGGGGCTACACCTTC.

The V call is TRBV9, the J call TRBJ1-2; D is unclear. V was clipped by 0 bases and J by 4 bases, with 13 bases between them. Per germline, CDR1 SGDLS and CDR2 YYNGEE. The CDR3 spans 15 residues. CDR3 DNA: TGTGCCAGCAGCGTAGAAACAGAAGGTATCTATGGCTACACCTTC. This sequence encodes CASSVETEGIYGYTF.

J is TRBJ2-1 and V is TRBV19; 9 bases are a match to TRBD1. Germline lookup yields CDR1 LNHDA and CDR2 SQIVND (reference sequence). This CDR3 has 14 amino acids. J gave up 8 bases and V 5 bases, and 7 bases lay outside the gene matches. The CDR3 region is CASSADRGFDEQFF. Here the CDR3 DNA reads TGTGCCAGTAGTGCCGACAGGGGGTTCGATGAGCAGTTCTTC.

This chain links TRBV10-2 with TRBJ1-6; 10 nucleotides align to TRBD1. The CDR3 covers 20 residues. With 1 base clipped from V and 2 bases from J, the junction kept 11 bases outside the gene matches. CDR1 is WSHSY and CDR2 is SAAADI in the germline V gene. The CDR3 nucleotides read TGCGCCAGCAGTGAGTTTTCCGGGACAGGGGACTTTACCTATAATTCACCCCTCCACTTT. It yields the protein CASSEFSGTGDFTYNSPLHF.

The rearrangement joins TRBV5-4 to TRBJ2-1; D not certain. The germline V and J ends were trimmed by 2 bases and 4 bases, with 7 bases remaining between them. Germline V gives CDR1 SGHNT, CDR2 YYREEE (reference sequence). The CDR3 spans 13 residues. The chain's CDR3 is CASSFAVYNEQFF. CDR3 DNA: TGTGCCAGCAGCTTTGCAGTATACAATGAGCAGTTCTTC.